Presented here are 31 T cell receptor beta chains from one specimen sequenced in a study of blood T cell repertoires in COVID-19 (dated by TCRdb to the early 2020s). The library was produced with the immunoSEQ multiplex PCR assay. TCRdb took over this immuneACCESS table, retaining in-frame rearrangements with V and J assigned. Such tables are incomplete; in checked studies, under half of the missing clones stem from an unresolved V gene, and the remainder is unexplained. This sample holds 200,000 to 250,000 clones; more than 70% were observed only once. The top ten hold 9.5% to 15% of the sample. The sequenced sample consisted of peripheral blood. The source of these receptors is a human donor in a cohort sampled during active COVID-19.

The chain couples TRBV19 to TRBJ1-1; D uncertain. V lost 5 bases to trimming and J lost 5 bases, with 6 bases between them. This CDR3 is built from 11 residues. Germline lookup yields CDR1 LNHDA and CDR2 SQIVND (reference sequence). CDR3 amino acids: CASSLFTEAFF. The DNA for the CDR3 is TGTGCCAGTAGTCTCTTTACTGAAGCTTTCTTT. The full variable domain, completed using reference TRBV19 and TRBJ1-1, is DGGITQSPKYLFRKEGQNVTLSCEQNLNHDAMYWYRQDPGQGLRLIYYSQIVNDFQKGDIAEGYSVSREKKESFPLTVTSAQKNPTAFYLCASSLFTEAFFGQGTRLTVV.

V and J are TRBV6-6 and TRBJ2-1; 11 bases fit TRBD2. V trimming: 0 bases; J trimming: 8 bases; junction bases outside the gene matches: 6. CDR1 is MNHNY, CDR2 SVGAGI, per germline (reference sequence). The CDR3 runs to 16 residues. In nucleotides, the CDR3 is TGTGCCAGCAGTTACTCTGCTAGCGGGGGGAGATATGAGCAGTTCTTC. As protein: CASSYSASGGRYEQFF.

The chain couples TRBV2 to TRBJ1-5, with D uncertain. V was shortened by 6 bases and J by 1 base, with 13 bases between the two germline ends. This CDR3 spans 15 amino acids. The germline CDR1 and CDR2 sequences are SNHLY and FYNNEI. Here the CDR3 DNA reads TGTGCCAGCAGGAGGACGGGATTCAGCAATCAGCCCCAGCATTTT. It encodes CASRRTGFSNQPQHF.

The chain joins TRBV28 to TRBJ2-7, with no clear D. Germline CDR1 and CDR2: MDHEN and SYDVKM. The CDR3 has 13 amino acids. V was shortened by 7 bases and J by 4 bases, with 14 bases between the two germline ends. CDR3 sequence (DNA): TGTGCCAGCACCCTCCCAGGCTGGTACGAGCAGTACTTC. Translating gives CASTLPGWYEQYF.

The rearrangement joins TRBV19 to TRBJ1-3; 7 nucleotides agree with TRBD1. This CDR3 has 14 residues. The J segment lost 1 base and the V segment lost 8 bases, leaving 5 bases of the junction unmatched. Per germline, CDR1 LNHDA and CDR2 SQIVND (reference sequence). The CDR3 region is CASSDRASGNTIYF. CDR3 in DNA: TGTGCCAGTTCCGACAGGGCTTCTGGAAACACCATATATTTT.

V usage is TRBV7-2 and J usage is TRBJ2-7; D is possibly TRBD2 (5 bases). The length of the CDR3 is 13 residues. Germline CDR1 reads SGHTA; CDR2 reads FQGNSA. Between the trimmed V and J ends, which lost 0 bases and 9 bases, there was a span of 12 bases. The CDR3 loop reads CASSLALGVGQYF. DNA for the CDR3: TGTGCCAGCAGCTTAGCGCTGGGAGTTGGGCAGTACTTC. The full variable domain, in which reference TRBV7-2 and TRBJ2-7 provide the parts outside the CDR3, is GAGVSQSPSNKVTEKGKDVELRCDPISGHTALYWYRQSLGQGLEFLIYFQGNSAPDKSGLPSDRFSAERTGGSVSTLTIQRTQQEDSAVYLCASSLALGVGQYFGPGTRLTVT.

The rearrangement joins TRBV10-3 to TRBJ2-7, with 10 positions matching TRBD1. This CDR3 is 13 amino acids long. Germline V gene sequence: CDR1 ENHRY, CDR2 SYGVKD. V lost 6 bases, J lost 4 bases, and 3 bases stayed unmatched. Here the CDR3 DNA reads TGTGCCATCAGCCTGGACAGGGGGTACGAGCAGTACTTC. Residues: CAISLDRGYEQYF.

The chain has TRBV19 and TRBJ2-3; D is possibly TRBD2 (6 bases). The V gene's germline CDR1 is LNHDA and CDR2 SQIVND (reference sequence). The CDR3 has 12 amino acids. Trimming pared 9 bases from V and 6 bases from J, leaving 13 bases between. The CDR3 protein is CASRNAGDTQYF. The CDR3 DNA reads TGTGCCAGCCGAAATGCGGGGGATACGCAGTATTTT. The variable domain in full, completed from reference TRBV19 and TRBJ2-3, reads DGGITQSPKYLFRKEGQNVTLSCEQNLNHDAMYWYRQDPGQGLRLIYYSQIVNDFQKGDIAEGYSVSREKKESFPLTVTSAQKNPTAFYLCASRNAGDTQYFGPGTRLTVL.

The count of this clone is one. The chain links TRBV27 to TRBJ1-6, with 8 bases matching TRBD1. V lost 2 bases and J lost 6; bases outside the gene matches: 3. This CDR3 is built from 15 residues. Germline CDR1 is MNHEY and CDR2 is SMNVEV (reference sequence). The CDR3 sequence is CASSLGQGVNSPLHF. The CDR3 DNA reads TGTGCCAGCAGTTTAGGACAGGGCGTTAATTCACCCCTCCACTTT.

This clone was picked up many times. The chain employs TRBV28 and TRBJ1-2; a weak D match, TRBD1 (6 bases). The CDR3 has 13 residues. Trimming cost V 3 bases and J 6 bases, with 11 bases left between them. In germline, CDR1 is MDHEN, CDR2 SYDVKM. CDR3 sequence: CASSFMDRDGYTF. The CDR3 nucleotides are TGTGCCAGCAGTTTCATGGACAGAGATGGCTACACCTTC.

The chain uses TRBV14 and TRBJ2-1; the match to TRBD2 covers 12 bases. Trimming removed 4 bases from V and 8 bases from J; junction bases left unmatched: 15. CDR3 size: 18 residues. The germline gives CDR1 SGHDN, CDR2 FVKESK. CDR3 sequence reads: CASSPVTRASGRGDEQFF. CDR3 coding DNA: TGTGCCAGCAGCCCCGTGACCAGGGCTAGCGGGAGGGGCGATGAGCAGTTCTTC.

The chain employs TRBV21-1 and TRBJ1-1; the table names TRBD1, a call not compared with the DNA. TRBV21-1 is a known pseudogene. The CDR3 covers 14 residues. This CDR3 is CASSKAGGNTEAFF. DNA for the CDR3: TGTGCCAGCAGCAAAGCAGGGGGGAACACTGAAGCTTTCTTT.

This clone showed up just once. V is TRBV24-1 and J is TRBJ2-7, with TRBD1 matching 8 bases. Germline CDR1 and CDR2: KGHDR and SFDVKD. The CDR3 spans 16 residues. Germline trimming cut 4 bases from V and 1 base from J; bases unmatched to any gene: 8. CDR3 bases: TGTGCCACCAGTGAAAATGCCCAGGGGGCTTCCTACGAGCAGTACTTC. Its protein product is CATSENAQGASYEQYF.

This chain connects TRBV3-1 (or the pseudogene TRBV3-2) to TRBJ2-1, with D unresolved. CDR3 length: 14 amino acids. The germline V gene has CDR1 LGHDT and CDR2 YNNKEL (reference sequence). Trimming removed 0 bases at V and 4 bases at J, with 7 bases between. The CDR3 DNA reads TGTGCCAGCAGCCAAGATGTCCAATACAATGAGCAGTTCTTC. Translated, it gives CASSQDVQYNEQFF.

In its sample, this clone was seen many times. The genes are TRBV5-8 and TRBJ1-5; the D is unclear. Germline V gene lookup returns CDR1 SGHTS and CDR2 YDEGEE. V shed 2 bases and J shed 9 bases, with 9 bases lying between them. This CDR3 is 12 amino acids long. The CDR3, as DNA: TGTGCCAGCAGCTTTGTGAGAGGGCCCCAGCATTTT. Encoded protein: CASSFVRGPQHF.

The V gene is TRBV7-2, the J gene TRBJ2-1; TRBD2 agrees at 8 bases. This CDR3 is 16 amino acids long. V trimming: 1 base; J trimming: 8 bases; junction bases outside the gene matches: 10. The germline V gene has CDR1 SGHTA and CDR2 FQGNSA. The CDR3 bases are TGTGCCAGCAGCTTAGAGCTTGCGGGAGGAGGCTATGAGCAGTTCTTC. It specifies CASSLELAGGGYEQFF.

There are many counts of this clone. The CDR3 loop reads CASSSFRQAYEQYF. The DNA of the CDR3 is TGTGCCAGCAGTTCCTTCCGACAGGCCTACGAGCAGTACTTC. J is TRBJ2-7 and V is TRBV28; D may be TRBD1 (6 bases). This CDR3 comprises 14 residues. V shed 4 bases and J shed 2 bases, with 12 bases lying between them. Germline CDR1 and CDR2: MDHEN and SYDVKM.

The genes are TRBV5-6 and TRBJ1-6; 10 bases are a match to TRBD1. Trimming removed 3 bases from V and 13 bases from J; junction bases left unmatched: 16. The CDR3 contains 17 residues. Germline V gene data show CDR1 as SGHDT and CDR2 as YYEEEE. CDR3: CASSSVGTGAVLGPLHF. DNA for the CDR3: TGTGCCAGCAGCTCGGTCGGGACAGGGGCCGTATTGGGCCCCCTCCACTTT.

The CDR3 DNA sequence: TGTGCCACCAGTGATTTGGGAGGGACTGGGGCCAACGTCCTGACTTTC. Translation gives CATSDLGGTGANVLTF. The chain is built from TRBV24-1 and TRBJ2-6; D is perhaps TRBD2 (6 bases). Germline assignment: CDR1 KGHDR and CDR2 SFDVKD. The CDR3 is made up of 16 amino acids. V shed 0 bases and J shed 2 bases, with 7 bases lying between them.

This clone has just a few counts. Distinct nucleotide sequences in the sample also encode this CDR3. V gene TRBV7-9 combines with J gene TRBJ1-2; D is perhaps TRBD1 (5 bases). This CDR3 has 12 residues. Per the germline V gene, CDR1 is SEHNR and CDR2 is FQNEAQ (reference sequence). V dropped 1 base and J dropped 11 bases, with 11 bases sitting between them. For the CDR3, the DNA is TGTGCCAGCAGCTTAGAGGTCGGGGGATACACCTTC. Translating gives CASSLEVGGYTF.

The V call is TRBV19, the J call TRBJ1-5; 7 nucleotides line up with TRBD1. J gave up 5 bases and V 10 bases, and 8 bases lay outside the gene matches. Germline V lookup: CDR1 LNHDA, CDR2 SQIVND (reference sequence). The CDR3 length is 13 residues. Written as DNA, the CDR3 is TGTGCCACCCTCGACAGGGATTATCAGCCCCAGCATTTT. Translating it yields CATLDRDYQPQHF.

This clone was recorded once. The chain is built from TRBV4-3 and TRBJ2-6, with 9 bases matching TRBD1. V gave up 3 bases and J gave up 1 base; unmatched junction bases: 4. Germline CDR1 reads LGHNA; CDR2 reads YSLEER. CDR3 size: 17 residues. The CDR3 sequence: CASSQRDRDSGANVLTF. DNA for the CDR3: TGCGCCAGCAGCCAGAGGGACAGGGATTCTGGGGCCAACGTCCTGACTTTC.

The gene calls are TRBV7-3 and TRBJ2-1, with TRBD2 identical over 10 bases. Germline CDR1 reads SGHTA; CDR2 reads FQGTGA. The CDR3 spans 17 residues. With 1 base clipped from V and 6 bases from J, the junction kept 9 bases outside the gene matches. The CDR3: CASSLSQGSGGRNEQFF. CDR3 sequence (DNA): TGTGCCAGCAGCTTAAGCCAGGGTAGCGGGGGGCGCAATGAGCAGTTCTTC.

This clone showed up just once. The chain has TRBV30 and TRBJ2-1; D is unresolved. Germline CDR1 reads GTSNPN; CDR2 reads SVGIG (reference sequence). The CDR3 extends over 8 amino acids. The CDR3 reads CAGLEQFF. The DNA of the CDR3 is TGTGCGGGCTTAGAGCAGTTCTTC.

The V call is TRBV6-5, the J call TRBJ1-2; perhaps TRBD1 as D (6 bases). Trimming took 6 bases from V and 4 from J, leaving 15 bases between them. CDR1 MNHEY and CDR2 SVGAGI come from the germline V gene. The CDR3 runs 14 residues. DNA of the CDR3: TGTGCCAGCAGGCAGGGGCAGGGGTTCTATGGCTACACCTTC. Translated: CASRQGQGFYGYTF.

This chain joins TRBV2 and TRBJ2-1, with 7 bases that match TRBD1. The CDR3 extends over 13 amino acids. Germline CDR1 and CDR2: SNHLY and FYNNEI. Trimming cost V 6 bases and J 6 bases; bases outside gene matches: 5. CDR3 DNA sequence: TGTGCCAGCAGATGGTCAGGGGGCAATGAGCAGTTCTTC. Protein product: CASRWSGGNEQFF. The full variable domain, with the rest looked up from reference TRBV2 and TRBJ2-1, is EPEVTQTPSHQVTQMGQEVILRCVPISNHLYFYWYRQILGQKVEFLVSFYNNEISEKSEIFDDQFSVERPDGSNFTLKIRSTKLEDSAMYFCASRWSGGNEQFFGPGTRLTVL.

CDR3 bases: TGTGCCAGCAGCCTCACGAGCCACTCTGGAAACACCATATATTTT. The encoded protein is CASSLTSHSGNTIYF. The chain couples TRBV3-1 (or the pseudogene TRBV3-2) to TRBJ1-3; D unclear. The CDR3 is 15 residues long. The V end lost 4 bases, the J end lost 0 bases, and 10 bases lay between the germline ends. CDR1 is LGHDT and CDR2 is YNNKEL in the germline V gene (reference sequence).

J is TRBJ2-2 and V is TRBV27; 12 positions agree with TRBD2. The CDR3 has 19 residues. Germline loops: CDR1 MNHEY, CDR2 SMNVEV (reference sequence). J lost 3 bases, V lost 7 bases, and 15 bases had no gene match. This CDR3 is CASKMASGGAGEDTGELFF. Written as DNA, the CDR3 is TGTGCCAGCAAGATGGCTAGCGGGGGGGCCGGTGAGGACACCGGGGAGCTGTTTTTT.

The J gene is TRBJ1-1, the V gene TRBV28; 8 bases line up with TRBD1. The CDR3 totals 15 residues. Per the germline V gene, CDR1 is MDHEN and CDR2 is SYDVKM. The trim removed 6 bases at V and 1 base at J, leaving 7 bases unmatched. CDR3 DNA sequence: TGTGCCAGCAGGCCAGGGGGCGACAGGAACACTGAAGCTTTCTTT. Amino acids: CASRPGGDRNTEAFF.

This chain links TRBV28 with TRBJ2-1; 12 bases agree with TRBD2. This CDR3 has 16 residues. Germline V gene lookup returns CDR1 MDHEN and CDR2 SYDVKM. The ends lost 3 bases at V and 4 bases at J; junction bases unmatched: 4. The CDR3 sequence: CASSLTSGGTYNEQFF. As DNA, the CDR3 is TGTGCCAGCAGTTTGACTAGCGGGGGAACGTACAATGAGCAGTTCTTC.

This chain links TRBV10-3 with TRBJ2-7, with a weak D call TRBD2 (5 bases). V was cut by 11 bases and J by 5 bases, with 19 bases left in between. CDR1 and CDR2 from the germline V gene are ENHRY and SYGVKD. The CDR3 is made up of 13 amino acids. The CDR3 nucleotides read TGTGCCCAATCAGAGGAGGTACTCCACGAGCAGTACTTC. It translates to CAQSEEVLHEQYF.